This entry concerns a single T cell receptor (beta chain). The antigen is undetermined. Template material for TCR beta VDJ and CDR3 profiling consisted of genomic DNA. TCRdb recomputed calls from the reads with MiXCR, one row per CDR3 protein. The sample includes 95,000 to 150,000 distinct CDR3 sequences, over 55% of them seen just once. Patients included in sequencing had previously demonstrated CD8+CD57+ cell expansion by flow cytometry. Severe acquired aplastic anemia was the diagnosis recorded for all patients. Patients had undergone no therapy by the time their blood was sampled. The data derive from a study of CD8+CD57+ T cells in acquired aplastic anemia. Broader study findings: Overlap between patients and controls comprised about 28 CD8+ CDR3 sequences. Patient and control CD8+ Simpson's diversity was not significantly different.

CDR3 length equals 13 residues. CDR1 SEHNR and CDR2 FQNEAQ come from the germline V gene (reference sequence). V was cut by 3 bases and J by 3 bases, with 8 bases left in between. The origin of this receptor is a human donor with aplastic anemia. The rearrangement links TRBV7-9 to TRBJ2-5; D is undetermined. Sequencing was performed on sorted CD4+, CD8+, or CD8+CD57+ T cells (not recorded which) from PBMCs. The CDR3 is CASSFYLEETQYF. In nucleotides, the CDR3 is TGTGCCAGCAGCTTTTATTTAGAAGAGACCCAGTACTTC. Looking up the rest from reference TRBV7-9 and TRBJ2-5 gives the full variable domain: DTGVSQNPRHKITKRGQNVTFRCDPISEHNRLYWYRQTLGQGPEFLTYFQNEAQLEKSRLLSDRFSAERPKGSFSTLEIQRTEQGDSAMYLCASSFYLEETQYFGPGTRLLVL.